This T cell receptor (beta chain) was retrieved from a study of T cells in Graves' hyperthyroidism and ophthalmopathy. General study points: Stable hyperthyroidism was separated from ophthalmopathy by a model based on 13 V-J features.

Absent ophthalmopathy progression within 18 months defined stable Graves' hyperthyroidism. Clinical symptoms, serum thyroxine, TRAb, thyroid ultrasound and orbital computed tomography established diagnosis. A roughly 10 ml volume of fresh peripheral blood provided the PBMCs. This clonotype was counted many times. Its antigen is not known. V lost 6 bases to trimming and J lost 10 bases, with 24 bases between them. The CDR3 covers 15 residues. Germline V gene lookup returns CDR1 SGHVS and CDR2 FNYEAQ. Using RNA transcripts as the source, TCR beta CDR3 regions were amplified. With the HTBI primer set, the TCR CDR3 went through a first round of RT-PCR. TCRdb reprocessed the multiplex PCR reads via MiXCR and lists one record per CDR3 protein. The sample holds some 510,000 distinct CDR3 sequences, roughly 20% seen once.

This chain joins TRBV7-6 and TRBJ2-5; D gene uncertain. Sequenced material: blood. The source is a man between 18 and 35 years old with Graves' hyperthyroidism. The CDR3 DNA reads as TGTGCCAGCAGACCTCCCAACACACGGGTAGAGGACCAGTACTTC. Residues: CASRPPNTRVEDQYF.